Reported below is one T cell receptor beta chain. What it binds is unknown. CDR1 and CDR2 from the germline V gene are MNHEY and SMNVEV (reference sequence). Between the trimmed V and J ends, which lost 5 bases and 3 bases, there was a span of 16 bases. The CDR3 runs to 15 residues. The data derive from a study of OX40 agonist ivuxolimab in advanced cancers. Study conclusions and caveats: Within 6 weeks, CD4+ and CD8+ blood T cells expanded clonally at 0.1 to 3.0 mg/kg.

The repertoire was sequenced with immunoSEQ multiplex PCR; TCRdb's copy has only in-frame clones and lacks some. The sample includes fewer than 70,000 clones, 84% of them seen just once. The V and J genes are TRBV27 and TRBJ2-5, with a possible D match to TRBD2 (7 bases). The receptor was isolated from an adult with an advanced solid tumor such as melanoma, head and neck, liver or kidney cancer. The sequencing used CD4+ or CD8+ T cells sorted from blood, collected in a trial of the OX40 agonist ivuxolimab. The CDR3 loop reads CASSGGADLEETQYF. In nucleotides, the CDR3 is TGTGCCAGCAGTGGGGGGGCAGACCTTGAAGAGACCCAGTACTTC.